This T cell receptor (beta chain) was sequenced during a study of blood T cell repertoires in COVID-19. Across the study: T cells, B-cell-depleted T cells, or PBMCs supplied cDNA or gDNA.

This clone was picked up one time. The assay was immunoSEQ multiplex PCR, and TCRdb's table has in-frame clones only and misses some. The sample lists some 210,000 clones, about 92% occurring once. CDR1 and CDR2 from the germline V gene are SNHLY and FYNNEI. The CDR3 is made up of 14 amino acids. The chain couples TRBV2 to TRBJ2-3; the D gene is possibly TRBD2 (6 bases). The material sequenced was peripheral blood. The TCR sequence derives from a man aged 25-45 years with acute or convalescent COVID-19. The CDR3 region has the DNA TGTGCTCAAGTCCGGGACTCGGGGGCAGATACGCAGTATTTT. Its protein is CAQVRDSGADTQYF.